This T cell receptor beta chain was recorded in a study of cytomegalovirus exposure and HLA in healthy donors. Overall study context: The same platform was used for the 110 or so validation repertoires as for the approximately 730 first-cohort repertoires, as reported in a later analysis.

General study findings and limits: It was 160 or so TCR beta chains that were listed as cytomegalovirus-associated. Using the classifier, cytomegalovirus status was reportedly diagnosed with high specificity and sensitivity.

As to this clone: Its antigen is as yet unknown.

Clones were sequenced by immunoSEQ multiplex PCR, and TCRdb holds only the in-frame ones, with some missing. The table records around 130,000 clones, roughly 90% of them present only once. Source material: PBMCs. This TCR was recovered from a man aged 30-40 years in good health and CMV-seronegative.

Here the CDR3 reads CASSLQALSEEQYF. The CDR3 coding sequence is TGTGCCAGCAGCTTACAGGCCCTTTCGGAAGAGCAGTACTTC. V usage is TRBV11-1 and J usage is TRBJ2-7, with no clear D. Germline loops: CDR1 SGHAT, CDR2 FQDESV (reference sequence). The CDR3 length is 14 residues. V lost 2 bases and J lost 7, with 15 bases in between.